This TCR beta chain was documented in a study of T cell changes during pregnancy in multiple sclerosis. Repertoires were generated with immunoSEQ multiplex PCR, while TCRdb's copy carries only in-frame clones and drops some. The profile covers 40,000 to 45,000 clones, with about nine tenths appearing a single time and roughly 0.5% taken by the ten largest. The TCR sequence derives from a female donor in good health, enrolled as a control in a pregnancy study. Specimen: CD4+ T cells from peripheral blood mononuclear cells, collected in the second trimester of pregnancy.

The CDR3 here is CASSSRQRSYEQYF. DNA for the CDR3: TGTGCCAGCAGTTCCCGACAGAGATCCTACGAGCAGTACTTC. The chain combines TRBV27 with TRBJ2-7; D may be TRBD1 (5 bases). Germline values: CDR1 MNHEY, CDR2 SMNVEV (reference sequence). This CDR3 has 14 amino acids. The V end lost 4 bases, the J end lost 1 base, and 11 bases lay between the germline ends.